The source of this T cell receptor beta chain is a study of cytomegalovirus exposure and HLA in healthy donors. The CDR3 spans 16 residues. CDR1 SGDLS and CDR2 YYNGEE come from the germline V gene. Trimming cost V 0 bases and J 4 bases; bases outside gene matches: 9. The PCR made use of 60 Vbeta and 13 Jbeta primers. Generated by immunoSEQ multiplex PCR, the TCRdb table keeps only in-frame clones and is missing some. The table records around 150,000 clones, around 84% of them present only once. Sequenced input: PBMCs. This clonotype was sampled from a man between 18 and 29 years old in good health and CMV-seropositive. The genes are TRBV9 and TRBJ1-1, with 7 bases aligning to TRBD1. The CDR3 is CASSVGGDSASTEAFF. CDR3 nucleotide sequence: TGTGCCAGCAGCGTAGGAGGGGACAGTGCATCCACTGAAGCTTTCTTT.